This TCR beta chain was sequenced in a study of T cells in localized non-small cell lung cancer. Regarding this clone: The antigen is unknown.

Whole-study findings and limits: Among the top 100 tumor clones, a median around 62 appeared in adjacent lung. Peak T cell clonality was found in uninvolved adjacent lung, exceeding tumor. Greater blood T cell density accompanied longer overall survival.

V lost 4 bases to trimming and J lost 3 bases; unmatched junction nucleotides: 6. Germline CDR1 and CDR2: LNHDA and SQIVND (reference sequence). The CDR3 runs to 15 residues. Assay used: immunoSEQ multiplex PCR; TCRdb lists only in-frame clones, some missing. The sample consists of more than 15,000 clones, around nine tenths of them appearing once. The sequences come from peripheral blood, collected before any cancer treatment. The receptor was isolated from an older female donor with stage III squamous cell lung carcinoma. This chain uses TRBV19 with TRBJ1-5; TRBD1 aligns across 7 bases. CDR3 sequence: CASSTRGAVNQPQHF. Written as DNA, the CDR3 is TGTGCCAGTAGTACCAGGGGGGCGGTCAATCAGCCCCAGCATTTT.